This entry lists 25 T cell receptor beta chains sequenced from one sample in a study of blood T cell repertoires in COVID-19. The assay was immunoSEQ multiplex PCR, and TCRdb's table has in-frame clones only and misses some. The sample records some 400,000 clones, approximately 87% being singletons. Material: peripheral blood. These receptors were taken from a woman in her fifties or sixties with COVID-19, enrolled during active disease.

V gene TRBV19 combines with J gene TRBJ1-1, with D perhaps matching TRBD1 (6 bases). CDR3 length: 14 amino acids. V gave up 4 bases and J gave up 4 bases, with 13 bases separating them. The germline CDR1 and CDR2 sequences are LNHDA and SQIVND (reference sequence). For the CDR3, the DNA is TGTGCCAGTAGTAGGTCAGGGGTGAGCACTGAAGCTTTCTTT. It specifies CASSRSGVSTEAFF.

Concerning this clone: A much larger clone sits a single nucleotide away, making a read error possible. This chain links TRBV28 with TRBJ2-7; D not resolved. The germline V gene encodes CDR1 MDHEN and CDR2 SYDVKM. V lost 3 bases to trimming and J lost 3 bases, with 3 bases between them. This CDR3 region has 11 residues. The DNA of the CDR3 is TGTGCCAGCAGTTTCTACTACGAGCAGTACTTC. Its protein is CASSFYYEQYF.

This sequence joins TRBV18 and TRBJ2-1; 7 positions agree with TRBD1. The CDR3 contains 17 residues. Germline CDR1 and CDR2: KGHSH and LQKENI. V trimming: 8 bases; J trimming: 3 bases; junction bases outside the gene matches: 16. CDR3: CASRSPVEQGRYNEQFF. In nucleotides, the CDR3 is TGTGCCAGCCGTTCACCAGTGGAACAGGGGCGCTACAATGAGCAGTTCTTC.

Worth noting for this clone: Other DNA sequences within the sample encode an identical CDR3. The rearrangement uses TRBV5-4 and TRBJ2-7, with D perhaps matching TRBD1 (5 bases). Germline V lookup: CDR1 SGHNT, CDR2 YYREEE (reference sequence). V lost 4 bases to trimming and J lost 3 bases, with 8 bases between them. CDR3 size: 12 residues. The CDR3 sequence is CASSRDSYEQYF. Written as DNA, the CDR3 is TGTGCCAGCAGCAGAGACAGCTACGAGCAGTACTTC.

The V and J genes are TRBV18 and TRBJ2-1; 9 nucleotides agree with TRBD2. Trimming removed 3 bases from V and 3 bases from J; junction bases left unmatched: 6. Germline loops: CDR1 KGHSH, CDR2 LQKENI. This CDR3 has 16 residues. The CDR3: CASSPRLAGIYNEQFF. The CDR3 DNA is TGTGCCAGCTCACCCCGCCTAGCGGGGATCTACAATGAGCAGTTCTTC.

The chain couples TRBV7-3 to TRBJ2-7; a weak D match, TRBD1 (8 bases). The CDR3 length is 13 residues. CDR1 is SGHTA and CDR2 is FQGTGA in the germline V gene. V lost 5 bases to trimming and J lost 5 bases, with 13 bases between them. CDR3 DNA: TGTGCCAGCAGCAGCGGGACAGGAGACGAGCAGTACTTC. Its translation is CASSSGTGDEQYF.

V is TRBV18 and J is TRBJ1-4; unclear D gene. Germline CDR1 KGHSH, CDR2 LQKENI. V dropped 3 bases and J dropped 0 bases, with 11 bases sitting between them. This CDR3 contains 16 residues. The CDR3 region is CASSPFREATNEKLFF. CDR3 DNA sequence: TGTGCCAGCTCACCCTTCCGCGAGGCAACTAATGAAAAACTGTTTTTT.

This chain connects TRBV7-9 to TRBJ2-2; D gene unclear. V shed 1 base and J shed 0 bases, with 9 bases lying between them. The CDR3 runs 16 residues. In germline, CDR1 is SEHNR, CDR2 FQNEAQ (reference sequence). The CDR3 loop reads CASSLGMGANTGELFF. In nucleotides, the CDR3 is TGTGCCAGCAGCTTAGGGATGGGCGCGAACACCGGGGAGCTGTTTTTT.

About this clone: The junction does not match germline at one end; this may be a read error. J is TRBJ2-5 and V is TRBV19; 10 bases are a match to TRBD2. The CDR3 consists of 17 residues. Germline CDR1 reads LNHDA; CDR2 reads SQIVND (reference sequence). CDR3 nucleotide sequence: TGTGCCAGTACCCAAGGAGCTAGCGGGGGCCCCCAAGGGACCCAGTACTTC. Its translation: CASTQGASGGPQGTQYF.

The table lists this clone with a count of one. The rearrangement uses TRBV12-5 and TRBJ2-3, with 8 bases identical to TRBD1. Losses at the gene ends were 6 bases for V and 5 bases for J; bases not matched to a gene: 4. Germline V CDR1 and CDR2: LGHNT, FRNRAP. The CDR3 spans 13 residues. The CDR3 bases are TGTGCTAGTGGAATACAGGGGGGAGATACGCAGTATTTT. Its protein is CASGIQGGDTQYF.

This CDR3 reads CASSPPGSGSLRSPLHF. The CDR3 DNA sequence: TGTGCCAGCTCACCACCGGGATCGGGATCCCTCCGTTCACCCCTCCACTTT. The chain combines TRBV18 with TRBJ1-6, with D unclear. In germline, CDR1 is KGHSH, CDR2 LQKENI. Trimming pared 0 bases from V and 9 bases from J, leaving 18 bases between. This CDR3 contains 17 residues.

In its sample, this clone was seen once. The chain couples TRBV5-1 to TRBJ1-4, with 12 bases aligning to TRBD1. Looked up from germline, CDR1 is SGHRS and CDR2 is YFSETQ. This CDR3 has 15 amino acids. The junction had 4 bases not matched to a gene; V was cut back by 2 bases and J by 8 bases. The CDR3 reads CASSFHGTGGEKLFF. The DNA of the CDR3 is TGCGCCAGCAGCTTTCACGGGACAGGGGGCGAAAAACTGTTTTTT.

The rearrangement links TRBV7-8 to TRBJ1-5; weak D call: TRBD1 (5 bases). V shed 5 bases and J shed 4 bases, with 9 bases lying between them. The germline CDR1 and CDR2 sequences are SGHVS and FQNEAQ. The CDR3 is made up of 13 amino acids. CDR3 sequence (DNA): TGTGCCAGCAGCCGGAACAGGAATCAGCCCCAGCATTTT. The encoded protein is CASSRNRNQPQHF.

J is TRBJ1-1 and V is TRBV27; 10 bases fit TRBD1. The CDR3 consists of 15 residues. V trimming: 8 bases; J trimming: 4 bases; junction bases outside the gene matches: 10. Germline CDR1 and CDR2: MNHEY and SMNVEV (reference sequence). The CDR3 sequence is CASANRDRGPTEAFF. As DNA, the CDR3 is TGTGCCAGCGCCAACCGGGACAGGGGCCCCACTGAAGCTTTCTTT.

There are a few counts of this clone. The chain recombines TRBV15 with TRBJ1-5, with TRBD1 matching 8 bases. The CDR3 has 14 amino acids. Germline trimming cut 5 bases from V and 7 bases from J; bases unmatched to any gene: 7. Germline V gene lookup returns CDR1 LNHNV and CDR2 YYDKDF (reference sequence). Here the CDR3 reads CATSDGQGGQPQHF. The CDR3, as DNA: TGTGCCACCAGCGACGGACAGGGTGGGCAGCCCCAGCATTTT. Drawing the rest from reference TRBV15 and TRBJ1-5, the complete variable domain is DAMVIQNPRYQVTQFGKPVTLSCSQTLNHNVMYWYQQKSSQAPKLLFHYYDKDFNNEADTPDNFQSRRPNTSFCFLDIRSPGLGDTAMYLCATSDGQGGQPQHFGDGTRLSIL.

The chain uses TRBV6-4 and TRBJ2-1; a possible D gene is TRBD1 (6 bases). The CDR3 is made up of 14 amino acids. Germline loops: CDR1 MRHNA, CDR2 SNTAGT. V was trimmed by 1 base and J by 6 bases, leaving 10 bases between them. Here the CDR3 reads CASSDFTRGNEQFF. CDR3 DNA sequence: TGTGCCAGCAGTGACTTTACCAGGGGCAATGAGCAGTTCTTC.

The chain combines TRBV6-6 with TRBJ2-7, with 11 bases identical to TRBD2. The CDR3 is 15 amino acids. Germline CDR1 is MNHNY and CDR2 is SVGAGI (reference sequence). Trimming removed 2 bases from V and 4 bases from J; junction bases left unmatched: 4. The CDR3 loop reads CASSYAGTSGYEQYF. The CDR3 nucleotides read TGTGCCAGCAGTTACGCCGGGACTAGCGGTTACGAGCAGTACTTC.

The chain has TRBV7-8 and TRBJ2-7; D is uncertain. Trimming removed 3 bases at V and 9 bases at J, with 18 bases between. Germline CDR1 is SGHVS and CDR2 is FQNEAQ. CDR3 length equals 14 residues. CDR3 coding DNA: TGTGCCAGCAGCTTGAGAGAGGATGTCGGTGGGCAGTACTTC. Amino acid sequence: CASSLREDVGGQYF.

Here the CDR3 reads CAISDSGGNQPQHF. In DNA, the CDR3 is TGTGCCATCAGTGATTCGGGGGGCAATCAGCCCCAGCATTTT. The chain is built from TRBV10-3 and TRBJ1-5; a possible D gene is TRBD1 (5 bases). With 3 bases removed from V and 2 bases from J, the gap between germline ends came to 8 bases. CDR3 length equals 14 residues. Germline CDR1 and CDR2: ENHRY and SYGVKD.

The J gene is TRBJ1-2, the V gene TRBV11-3; 9 positions agree with TRBD1. The junction had 11 bases not matched to a gene; V was cut back by 5 bases and J by 7 bases. Per the germline V gene, CDR1 is SGHNT and CDR2 is YENEEA. CDR3 length: 15 residues. The CDR3 loop reads CASSLNRDRESGYTF. As DNA, the CDR3 is TGTGCCAGCAGCCTCAATCGGGACAGGGAATCTGGCTACACCTTC.

The chain joins TRBV6-6 to TRBJ2-5, with 12 nucleotides matching TRBD2. With V trimmed by 5 bases and J by 4 bases, 5 bases remained unmatched. Germline loops: CDR1 MNHNY, CDR2 SVGAGI (reference sequence). The CDR3 has 15 amino acids. The CDR3 protein is CASSPPGLAGETQYF. Written as DNA, the CDR3 is TGTGCCAGCAGTCCCCCGGGACTAGCGGGAGAGACCCAGTACTTC.

The chain uses TRBV11-2 and TRBJ2-2; 8 nucleotides agree with TRBD1. The J segment lost 13 bases and the V segment lost 1 base, leaving 11 bases of the junction unmatched. The CDR3 extends over 15 amino acids. Per germline, CDR1 SGHAT and CDR2 FQNNGV. Here the CDR3 DNA reads TGTGCCAGCAGCTTAGCGGGGACAGGACCATCAGGGCTGTTTTTT. Its translation: CASSLAGTGPSGLFF.

V gene TRBV3-1 (or the pseudogene TRBV3-2) combines with J gene TRBJ1-2; maybe TRBD1 (6 bases). V shed 4 bases and J shed 4 bases, with 16 bases lying between them. Germline assignment: CDR1 LGHDT and CDR2 YNNKEL (reference sequence). The CDR3 is made up of 15 amino acids. This chain's CDR3 is CASSLKGGRGYGYTF. CDR3 nucleotide sequence: TGTGCCAGCAGCCTTAAGGGGGGGCGCGGCTATGGCTACACCTTC.

Of note for this clone: The junction departs from germline at one end; a sequencing error may be responsible. V gene TRBV7-6 combines with J gene TRBJ1-5; the D gene is possibly TRBD1 (5 bases). The CDR3 spans 19 residues. Germline-derived CDR1 and CDR2 are SGHVS and FNYEAQ. The CDR3 reads CASSLYRRVQGPNNQPQHF. The CDR3 DNA reads as TGTGCCAGCAGCTTATACAGGAGGGTCCAGGGTCCTAACAATCAGCCTCAGCATTTT. Variable domain in full (rest from reference TRBV7-6 and TRBJ1-5): GAGVSQSPRYKVTKRGQDVALRCDPISGHVSLYWYRQALGQGPEFLTYFNYEAQQDKSGLPNDRFSAERPEGSISTLTIQRTEQRDSAMYRCASSLYRRVQGPNNQPQHFGDGTRLSIL.

This rearrangement joins TRBV5-1 to TRBJ1-2; 11 bases are a match to TRBD1. The CDR3 has 14 amino acids. The J segment lost 7 bases and the V segment lost 5 bases, leaving 7 bases of the junction unmatched. Per germline, CDR1 SGHRS and CDR2 YFSETQ. The DNA of the CDR3 is TGCGCCAGCAGGAGGACAGGGGGCTTAACTGGCTACACCTTC. Translated, it gives CASRRTGGLTGYTF.